The clone carrying this T cell receptor (beta chain) was recorded a few times. The target antigen is unknown. These data originate in a study of shared clonotypes between healthy human individuals. This CDR3 has 15 residues. Germline V gene lookup returns CDR1 LNHDA and CDR2 SQIVND (reference sequence). The V gene lost 5 bases and the J gene lost 5 bases, with 18 bases spanning the gap. Study-wide results and caveats: Clonotype sharing across donors was expected to vary with sequencing depth. Incompleteness in sorted-subset sequencing, despite large depth, was shown by rarefaction. Naive subsets generally exceeded memory subsets in estimated richness.

Some clones are missing from TCRdb's copy, which holds only in-frame ones; the method was immunoSEQ multiplex PCR. The sample includes more than 1 million clones, 75% to 85% of them seen just once. Input material: memory CD4+ T cells from PBMCs. Subset described: CD45RA-negative fraction. The rearrangement joins TRBV19 to TRBJ1-1; D may be TRBD1 (6 bases). The TCR originated in a young man in good health. Some clones in this sample may be carry-over from other donors' samples. The CDR3 sequence is CASSPLTVRGTEAFF. The CDR3 bases are TGTGCCAGTAGTCCCCTAACAGTAAGGGGGACTGAAGCTTTCTTT.